This TCR beta chain comes out of a study of blood T cell repertoires in COVID-19. Study-wide background: Sites across the United States, Italy and Spain contributed samples from acute and convalescent COVID-19. PBMCs, B-cell-depleted T cells, or T cells were the source of the cDNA or gDNA that made up the material.

Germline V gene data show CDR1 as MDHEN and CDR2 as SYDVKM. The trim removed 5 bases at V and 1 base at J, leaving 12 bases unmatched. This CDR3 is 17 amino acids long. Methods used by the authors: Amplifying reference gene primers gave estimates of nucleated cell counts. The method was immunoSEQ multiplex PCR; TCRdb's version includes in-frame clones alone and lacks a portion of them. V and J calls and clone size follow that table, whereas D and trimming were derived from the DNA. The sample records hundreds of thousands of clones, roughly 90% being singletons. Living in 24 US areas, the participants were between 18 and 89 years of age.

Material for sequencing was PBMCs or T cells enriched from blood (not recorded which). The chain combines TRBV28 with TRBJ2-7; 9 bases are shared with TRBD2. This receptor was obtained from a woman between 45 and 60 years old in a cohort exposed to, infected with or recovered from COVID-19 (not recorded which). The DNA for the CDR3 is TGTGCCAGCAGTCCGCCCCCGGGACTAGCTAAATCCTACGAGCAGTACTTC. The encoded protein is CASSPPPGLAKSYEQYF. Full variable domain (remainder filled in from reference TRBV28 and TRBJ2-7): DVKVTQSSRYLVKRTGEKVFLECVQDMDHENMFWYRQDPGLGLRLIYFSYDVKMKEKGDIPEGYSVSREKKERFSLILESASTNQTSMYLCASSPPPGLAKSYEQYFGPGTRLTVT.